This T cell receptor (beta chain) is from a study of CD8 T cells in ankylosing spondylitis. Study observations and caveats: Relatively rare in peripheral blood, disease-linked clones were also CD8+. Clones linked to disease were reported to show significant enrichment in matched ankylosing spondylitis synovial fluid. There was a TCR beta motif, made of several highly homologous variants, that appeared characteristic of ankylosing spondylitis blood.

TCR beta libraries were made by quantitative 5'-RACE with molecular barcodes. MiXCR, applied by TCRdb to the 5' RACE reads, yields one record per CDR3 protein. Here the sample spans about 510,000 distinct CDR3 sequences, about 5.7% being singletons. This clonotype has ten or more counts. What it recognizes is unknown. Deletions cut 7 bases from V and 2 bases from J, with 9 bases between. CDR3 length: 11 amino acids. From germline, CDR1 is SQVTM and CDR2 ANQGSEA. This sequence was found in a male donor with ankylosing spondylitis. Sequencing was carried out using blood, either unsorted or a sorted T cell fraction (not recorded which). The chain couples TRBV29-1 to TRBJ2-7, with a weak D call TRBD1 (5 bases). This CDR3 reads CSDDRAYEQYF. CDR3 nucleotides: TGCAGCGATGACAGAGCCTACGAGCAGTACTTC.